The 5 T cell receptor beta chains given below trace back to one sample, sequenced in a study of beta chain features in type 1 diabetes. The authors reverse transcribed all of the isolated RNA, so sequencing captured expressed TCRB transcripts. Some clones are missing from TCRdb's copy, which holds only in-frame ones; the method was immunoSEQ multiplex PCR. Of 600,000 to 700,000 clones in the sample, 12% are singletons; the top ten hold more than 0.1%. These receptors have no identified antigens. Study conclusions and caveats: TCRB CDR3s from Type 1 diabetes patients were moderately but significantly shorter in all four CD4+ subsets.

Material for sequencing was naive CD4+ T cells from blood. These receptors originate from a man aged 25-45 years with type 1 diabetes.

V is TRBV7-9 and J is TRBJ1-4; D unresolved. The CDR3 covers 15 residues. Trimming removed 1 base at V and 5 bases at J, with 11 bases between. Per germline, CDR1 SEHNR and CDR2 FQNEAQ (reference sequence). The CDR3 region is CASSLDPQANEKLFF. CDR3 DNA: TGTGCCAGCAGCTTAGACCCTCAGGCGAATGAAAAACTGTTTTTT.

This clone has only a few counts. The chain couples TRBV7-2 to TRBJ2-5, with D tentatively TRBD2 (6 bases). This CDR3 has 14 residues. Trimming removed 7 bases at V and 2 bases at J, with 14 bases between. From germline, CDR1 is SGHTA and CDR2 FQGNSA. In nucleotides, the CDR3 is TGTGCCAGCACCCTTGGAGGGGCGCAAGAGACCCAGTACTTC. Translating gives CASTLGGAQETQYF. The variable domain in full, with the rest retrieved from reference TRBV7-2 and TRBJ2-5, is GAGVSQSPSNKVTEKGKDVELRCDPISGHTALYWYRQSLGQGLEFLIYFQGNSAPDKSGLPSDRFSAERTGGSVSTLTIQRTQQEDSAVYLCASTLGGAQETQYFGPGTRLLVL.

The sample holds a few counts of this clone. The chain links TRBV2 to TRBJ2-1, with D perhaps TRBD2 (6 bases). The CDR3 sequence is 15 residues long. The V gene lost 3 bases and the J gene lost 6 bases, with 15 bases spanning the gap. Per germline, CDR1 SNHLY and CDR2 FYNNEI. The CDR3 nucleotides read TGTGCCAGCAGTGAGGGTCTGGAGGGGATCAATGAGCAGTTCTTC. Translating it yields CASSEGLEGINEQFF.

The CDR3 coding sequence is TGTGCCAGCAGCCTCACCAATCGACAGGATGCTGGCTACACCTTC. Protein sequence: CASSLTNRQDAGYTF. This chain links TRBV7-2 with TRBJ1-2; the D gene is possibly TRBD1 (6 bases). Trimming pared 5 bases from V and 7 bases from J, leaving 20 bases between. The CDR3 has 15 residues. Germline V gene sequence: CDR1 SGHTA, CDR2 FQGNSA.

This chain connects TRBV28 to TRBJ2-7; the match to TRBD1 covers 8 bases. This CDR3 spans 16 amino acids. V shed 6 bases and J 0 bases; nucleotides not matched to a gene: 10. CDR1 and CDR2 from the germline V gene are MDHEN and SYDVKM. This CDR3 is CASRSLPGQDSYEQYF. CDR3 sequence (DNA): TGTGCCAGCAGGAGTCTCCCGGGACAGGACTCCTACGAGCAGTACTTC. Combining the CDR3 with reference TRBV28 and TRBJ2-7 gives the whole variable domain DVKVTQSSRYLVKRTGEKVFLECVQDMDHENMFWYRQDPGLGLRLIYFSYDVKMKEKGDIPEGYSVSREKKERFSLILESASTNQTSMYLCASRSLPGQDSYEQYFGPGTRLTVT.